This T cell receptor (beta chain) was profiled in a study of cytomegalovirus exposure and HLA in healthy donors. General observations from the study: Researchers left out some V segments, among them TRBV6-2 and TRBV6-3, as indistinguishable.

With 3 bases clipped from V and 3 bases from J, the junction kept 12 bases outside the gene matches. CDR3 size: 17 residues. Germline CDR1 reads MGHRA; CDR2 reads YSYEKL. The PCR made use of 60 Vbeta and 13 Jbeta primers. The assay was immunoSEQ multiplex PCR, and TCRdb's table has in-frame clones only and misses some. In the table there are 200,000 to 250,000 clones, under 80% of which are singletons. This clone was counted a single time. Its target is not known. This clonotype was sampled from a girl aged 2 to 9 in good health and CMV-seronegative. Sequencing input: PBMCs. The rearrangement joins TRBV4-1 to TRBJ1-2; 8 nucleotides line up with TRBD1. Written as DNA, the CDR3 is TGCGCCAGCAGCCATAATCTTTTGACAGGGGTAGACTATGGCTACACCTTC. Protein sequence: CASSHNLLTGVDYGYTF.